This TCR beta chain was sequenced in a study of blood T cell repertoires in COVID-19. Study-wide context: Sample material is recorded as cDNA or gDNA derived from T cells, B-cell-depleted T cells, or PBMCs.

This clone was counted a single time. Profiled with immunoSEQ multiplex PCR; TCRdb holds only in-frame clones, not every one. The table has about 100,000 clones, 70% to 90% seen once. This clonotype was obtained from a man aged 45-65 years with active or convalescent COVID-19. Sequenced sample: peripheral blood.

The CDR3 region has the DNA TGTGCCAGCGGAAGGGGGCGAAACTATGGCTACACCTTC. It encodes CASGRGRNYGYTF. This chain joins TRBV2 and TRBJ1-2; TRBD1 agrees at 7 bases. The germline CDR1 and CDR2 sequences are SNHLY and FYNNEI. CDR3 length: 13 residues. Trimming cost V 8 bases and J 2 bases; bases outside gene matches: 5.